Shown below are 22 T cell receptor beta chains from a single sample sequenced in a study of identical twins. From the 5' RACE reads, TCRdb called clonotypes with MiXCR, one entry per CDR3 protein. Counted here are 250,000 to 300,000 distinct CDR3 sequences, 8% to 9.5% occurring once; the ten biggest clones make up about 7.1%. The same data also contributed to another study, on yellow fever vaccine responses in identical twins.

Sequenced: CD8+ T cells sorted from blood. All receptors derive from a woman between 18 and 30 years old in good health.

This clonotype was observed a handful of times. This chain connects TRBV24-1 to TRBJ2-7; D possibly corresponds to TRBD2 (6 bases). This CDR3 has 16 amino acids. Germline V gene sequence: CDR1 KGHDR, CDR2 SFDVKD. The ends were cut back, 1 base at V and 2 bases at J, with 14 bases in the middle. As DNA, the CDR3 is TGTGCCACCAGTGATTTTGGAGGGGAAGGTCCCTACGAGCAGTACTTC. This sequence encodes CATSDFGGEGPYEQYF.

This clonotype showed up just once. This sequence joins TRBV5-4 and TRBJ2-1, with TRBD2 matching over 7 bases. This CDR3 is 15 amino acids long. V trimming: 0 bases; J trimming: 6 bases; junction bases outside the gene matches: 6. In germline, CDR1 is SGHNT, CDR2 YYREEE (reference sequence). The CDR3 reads CASSLARGTTNEQFF. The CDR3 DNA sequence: TGTGCCAGCAGCTTGGCCCGCGGGACTACCAATGAGCAGTTCTTC.

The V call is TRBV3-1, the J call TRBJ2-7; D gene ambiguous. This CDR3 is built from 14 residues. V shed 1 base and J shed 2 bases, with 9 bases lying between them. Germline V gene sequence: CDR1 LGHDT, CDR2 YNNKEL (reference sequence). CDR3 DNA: TGTGCCAGCAGCCAAGTGGCAGCGACCTACGAGCAGTACTTC. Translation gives CASSQVAATYEQYF.

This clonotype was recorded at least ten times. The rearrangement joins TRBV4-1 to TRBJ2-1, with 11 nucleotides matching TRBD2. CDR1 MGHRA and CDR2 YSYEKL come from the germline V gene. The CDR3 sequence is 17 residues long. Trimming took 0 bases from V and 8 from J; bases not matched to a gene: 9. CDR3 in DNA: TGCGCCAGCAGCCAAGATAGGTCTGGGACTAGCGGCCATGAGCAGTTCTTC. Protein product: CASSQDRSGTSGHEQFF.

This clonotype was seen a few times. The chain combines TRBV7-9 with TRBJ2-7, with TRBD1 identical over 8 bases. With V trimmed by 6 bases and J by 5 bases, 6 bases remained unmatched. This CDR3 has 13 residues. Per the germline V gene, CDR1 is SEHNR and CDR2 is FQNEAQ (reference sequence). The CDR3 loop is CASRSQGAHEQYF. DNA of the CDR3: TGTGCCAGCAGGTCCCAGGGGGCCCACGAGCAGTACTTC.

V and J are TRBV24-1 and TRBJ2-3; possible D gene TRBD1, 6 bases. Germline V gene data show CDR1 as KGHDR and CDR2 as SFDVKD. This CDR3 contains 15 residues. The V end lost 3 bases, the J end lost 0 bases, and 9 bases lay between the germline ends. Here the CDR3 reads CATSDLDRSTDTQYF. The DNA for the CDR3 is TGTGCCACCAGTGATCTTGACAGGAGCACAGATACGCAGTATTTT.

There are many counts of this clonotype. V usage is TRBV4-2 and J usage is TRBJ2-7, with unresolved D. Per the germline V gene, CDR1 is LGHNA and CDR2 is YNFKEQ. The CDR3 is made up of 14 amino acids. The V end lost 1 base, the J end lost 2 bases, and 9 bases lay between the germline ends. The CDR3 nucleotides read TGTGCCAGCAGCCAAGCGGGCGGCACCTACGAGCAGTACTTC. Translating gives CASSQAGGTYEQYF.

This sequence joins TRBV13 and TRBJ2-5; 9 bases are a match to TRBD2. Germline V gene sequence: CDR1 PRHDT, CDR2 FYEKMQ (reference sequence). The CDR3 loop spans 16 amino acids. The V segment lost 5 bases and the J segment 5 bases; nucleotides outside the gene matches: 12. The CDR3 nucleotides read TGTGCCAGCAGCCTGCGGGGACTAGCTTCCGGGGAGACCCAGTACTTC. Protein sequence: CASSLRGLASGETQYF.

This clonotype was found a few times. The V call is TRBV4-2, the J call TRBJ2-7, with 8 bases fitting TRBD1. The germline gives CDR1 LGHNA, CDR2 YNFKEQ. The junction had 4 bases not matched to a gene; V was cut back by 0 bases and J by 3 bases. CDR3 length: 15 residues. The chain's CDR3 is CASSQEVGQGYEQYF. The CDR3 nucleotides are TGTGCCAGCAGCCAAGAGGTAGGACAGGGCTACGAGCAGTACTTC.

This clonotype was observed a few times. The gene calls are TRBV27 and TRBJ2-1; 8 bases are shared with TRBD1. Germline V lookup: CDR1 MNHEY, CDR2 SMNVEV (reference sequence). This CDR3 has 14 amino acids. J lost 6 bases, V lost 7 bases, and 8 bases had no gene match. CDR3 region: CASTRAGGFNEQFF. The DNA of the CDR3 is TGTGCCAGCACCCGGGCAGGGGGCTTCAATGAGCAGTTCTTC.

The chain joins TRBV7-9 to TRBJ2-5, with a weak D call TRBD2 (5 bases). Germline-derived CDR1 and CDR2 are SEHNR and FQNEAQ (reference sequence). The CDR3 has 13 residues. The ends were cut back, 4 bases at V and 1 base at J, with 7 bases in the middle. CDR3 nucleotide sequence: TGTGCCAGCAGCTCGACTATCCAAGAGACCCAGTACTTC. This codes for CASSSTIQETQYF. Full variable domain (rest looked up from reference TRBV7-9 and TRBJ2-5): DTGVSQNPRHKITKRGQNVTFRCDPISEHNRLYWYRQTLGQGPEFLTYFQNEAQLEKSRLLSDRFSAERPKGSFSTLEIQRTEQGDSAMYLCASSSTIQETQYFGPGTRLLVL.

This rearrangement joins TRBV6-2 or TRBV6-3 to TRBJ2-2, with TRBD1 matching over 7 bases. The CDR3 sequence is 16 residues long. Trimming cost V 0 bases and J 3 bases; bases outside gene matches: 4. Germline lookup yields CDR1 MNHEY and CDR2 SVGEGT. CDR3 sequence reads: CASSYSNQGDTGELFF. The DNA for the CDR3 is TGTGCCAGCAGTTACTCGAATCAGGGGGACACCGGGGAGCTGTTTTTT.

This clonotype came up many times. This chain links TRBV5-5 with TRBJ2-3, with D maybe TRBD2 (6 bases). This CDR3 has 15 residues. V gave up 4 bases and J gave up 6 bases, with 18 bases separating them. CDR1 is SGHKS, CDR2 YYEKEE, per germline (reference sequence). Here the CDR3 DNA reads TGTGCCAGCAGCCTCGCCGGGACCGGAGGGGATACGCAGTATTTT. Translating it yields CASSLAGTGGDTQYF.

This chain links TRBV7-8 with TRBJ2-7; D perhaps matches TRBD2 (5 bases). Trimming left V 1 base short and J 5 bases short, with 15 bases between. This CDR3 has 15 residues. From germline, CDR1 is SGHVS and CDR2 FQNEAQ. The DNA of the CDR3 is TGTGCCAGCAGCTTAGAACTAGGTATTAGGGACGAGCAGTACTTC. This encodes CASSLELGIRDEQYF.

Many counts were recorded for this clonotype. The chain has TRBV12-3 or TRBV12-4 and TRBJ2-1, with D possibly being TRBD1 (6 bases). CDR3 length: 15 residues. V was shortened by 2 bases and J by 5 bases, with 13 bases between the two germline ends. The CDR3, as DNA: TGTGCCAGCAGTTTACTTACAGGGCGGGACAATGAGCAGTTCTTC. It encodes CASSLLTGRDNEQFF.

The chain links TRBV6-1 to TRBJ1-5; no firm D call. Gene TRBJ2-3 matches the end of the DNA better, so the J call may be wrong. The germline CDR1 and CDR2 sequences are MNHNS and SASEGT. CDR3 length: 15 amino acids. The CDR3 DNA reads TGTGCCAGCAGGGAAACCGATGACCCGATCTGGCCCCAGTATTTT. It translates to CASRETDDPIWPQYF.

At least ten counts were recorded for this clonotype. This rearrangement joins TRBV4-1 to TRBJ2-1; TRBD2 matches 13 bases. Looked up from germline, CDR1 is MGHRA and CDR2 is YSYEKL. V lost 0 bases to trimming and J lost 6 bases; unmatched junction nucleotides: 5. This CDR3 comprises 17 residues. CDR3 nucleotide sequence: TGCGCCAGCAGCCAAGAACCGGGACTAGCGGGGCCCAATGAGCAGTTCTTC. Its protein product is CASSQEPGLAGPNEQFF.

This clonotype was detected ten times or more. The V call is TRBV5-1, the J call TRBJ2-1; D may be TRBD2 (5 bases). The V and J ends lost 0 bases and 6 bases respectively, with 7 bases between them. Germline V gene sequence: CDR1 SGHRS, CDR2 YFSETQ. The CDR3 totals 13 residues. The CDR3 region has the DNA TGCGCCAGCAGCTTGGCCGGGGTCAATGAGCAGTTCTTC. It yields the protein CASSLAGVNEQFF.

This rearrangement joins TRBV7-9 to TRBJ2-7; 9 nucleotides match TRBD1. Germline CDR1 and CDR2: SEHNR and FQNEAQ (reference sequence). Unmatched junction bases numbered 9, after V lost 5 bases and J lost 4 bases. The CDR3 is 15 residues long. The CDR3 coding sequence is TGTGCCAGCAGCATGATGGGACAGGGCAAGTACGAGCAGTACTTC. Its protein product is CASSMMGQGKYEQYF.

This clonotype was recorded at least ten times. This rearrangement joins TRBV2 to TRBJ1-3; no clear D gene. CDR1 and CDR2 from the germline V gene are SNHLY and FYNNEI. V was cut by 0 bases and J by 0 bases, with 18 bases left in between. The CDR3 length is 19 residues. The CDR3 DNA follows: TGTGCCAGCAGTGAAGCGCTCCGGGAGGGATGGGACTCTGGAAACACCATATATTTT. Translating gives CASSEALREGWDSGNTIYF.

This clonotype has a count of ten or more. The CDR3 region has the DNA TGCGCCAGCAGCCAAGATAGGCACGGGACAGGGGTAGGGACCCAGTACTTC. It yields the protein CASSQDRHGTGVGTQYF. This rearrangement joins TRBV4-3 to TRBJ2-5, with TRBD1 matching 10 bases. The germline V gene has CDR1 LGHNA and CDR2 YSLEER. Germline trimming cut 0 bases from V and 7 bases from J; bases unmatched to any gene: 11. The CDR3 spans 17 residues.

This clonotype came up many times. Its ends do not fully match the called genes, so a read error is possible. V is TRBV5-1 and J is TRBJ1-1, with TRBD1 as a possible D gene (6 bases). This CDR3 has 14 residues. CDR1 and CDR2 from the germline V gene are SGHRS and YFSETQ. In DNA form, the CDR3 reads TGCGCCAGCAGCTTGAGGGGGGACATCGCAGGATTGGTCTTT. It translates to CASSLRGDIAGLVF. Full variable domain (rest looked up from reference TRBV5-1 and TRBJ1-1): KAGVTQTPRYLIKTRGQQVTLSCSPISGHRSVSWYQQTPGQGLQFLFEYFSETQRNKGNFPGRFSGRQFSNSRSEMNVSTLELGDSALYLCASSLRGDIAGLVFGQGTRLTVV.